This TCR beta chain was sequenced in a study of T-cell memory formation after mild COVID-19. General study points: Among clones peaking at day 37 in the second wave, SARS-CoV-2 specificity remained unconfirmed.

Ten or more counts support this clonotype. Its specificity is not known. From the 5' RACE reads, TCRdb called clonotypes with MiXCR, one entry per CDR3 protein. Of about 400,000 distinct CDR3 sequences in the sample, about a sixth were seen once. The CDR3 sequence is 12 residues long. The V gene lost 5 bases and the J gene lost 9 bases, with 11 bases spanning the gap. Per the germline V gene, CDR1 is SGHTA and CDR2 is FQGNSA. V gene TRBV7-2 combines with J gene TRBJ2-1; a weak D match, TRBD1 (6 bases). The receptor was derived from a man aged 18 to 29 who had mild COVID-19 (a few samples of this study predate the infection). Cell type and time point are not known. Sequenced material: PBMCs or a T cell subset sorted from them (not recorded which). The CDR3 loop reads CASSQQGGEQFF. The CDR3 nucleotides are TGTGCCAGCAGCCAACAGGGTGGTGAGCAGTTCTTC. Looking up the rest from reference TRBV7-2 and TRBJ2-1 gives the full variable domain: GAGVSQSPSNKVTEKGKDVELRCDPISGHTALYWYRQSLGQGLEFLIYFQGNSAPDKSGLPSDRFSAERTGGSVSTLTIQRTQQEDSAVYLCASSQQGGEQFFGPGTRLTVL.